A single T cell receptor beta chain is shown here with its context. V shed 0 bases and J shed 3 bases, with 12 bases lying between them. Germline V gene lookup returns CDR1 MNHEY and CDR2 SVGAGI. The CDR3 totals 15 residues. Assay used: immunoSEQ multiplex PCR; TCRdb lists only in-frame clones, some missing. The sample has about 200,000 clones; roughly 85% are singletons. Participants were placed into cohorts based on the clinical history they reported. Donors in Cohort 3 who had recovered were those with two negative PCRs, healthcare professional clearance, or resolution of their symptoms. The entry originates in a study of blood T cell repertoires in COVID-19. Study as a whole: Some COVID-19 samples were acute and others convalescent; all came from the United States, Italy and Spain. Nucleic acid was either cDNA or gDNA, and it came from T cells, B-cell-depleted T cells, or PBMCs.

The rearrangement uses TRBV6-5 and TRBJ2-7, with D unclear. Sequences were obtained from PBMCs or T cells enriched from blood (not recorded which). This clonotype was sampled from a man aged 35-49 years who had recovered from COVID-19. This CDR3 reads CASSYSRSPYYEQYF. The CDR3 DNA follows: TGTGCCAGCAGTTACTCAAGATCCCCCTACTACGAGCAGTACTTC.